The 20 T cell receptor beta chains given below trace back to one sample, sequenced in a study of shared clonotypes between healthy human individuals. Here immunoSEQ multiplex PCR was the method, and the copy in TCRdb shows in-frame clones only, minus some. The sample has more than 550,000 clones, roughly 91% seen once. Sequencing was carried out using memory CD8+ T cells from PBMCs. Subset of the sample: CD45RO+ cells pooled with CCR7-negative TemRA cells. Receptors originate from a man aged 18 to 30 in good health. Some clones in this sample may be carry-over from other donors' samples.

The chain carries TRBV5-1 and TRBJ2-7; D is possibly TRBD2 (6 bases). The CDR3 is 14 amino acids. Germline V gene sequence: CDR1 SGHRS, CDR2 YFSETQ. Trimming removed 2 bases at V and 3 bases at J, with 12 bases between. The CDR3 loop reads CASSFPGEDYEQYF. CDR3 DNA sequence: TGCGCCAGCAGCTTCCCGGGGGAAGACTACGAGCAGTACTTC.

This clone was recorded a few times. The chain uses TRBV7-8 and TRBJ2-1; 10 bases fit TRBD1. The CDR3 is made up of 16 amino acids. Germline-derived CDR1 and CDR2 are SGHVS and FQNEAQ. The V gene end was trimmed by 5 bases and the J gene end by 4 bases; junction bases not matched to a gene: 8. Written as DNA, the CDR3 is TGTGCCAGCAGCCCCCCCCGGGACAGGGGTTACAATGAGCAGTTCTTC. Its translation: CASSPPRDRGYNEQFF.

The chain employs TRBV10-3 and TRBJ2-1, with D perhaps matching TRBD1 (8 bases). The CDR3 sequence is 15 residues long. Germline V gene lookup returns CDR1 ENHRY and CDR2 SYGVKD. V was clipped by 3 bases and J by 6 bases, with 15 bases between them. This CDR3 is CAISEVQGGGNEQFF. In DNA form, the CDR3 reads TGTGCCATCAGTGAAGTACAGGGGGGGGGCAATGAGCAGTTCTTC.

The chain is built from TRBV29-1 and TRBJ2-5; D not certain. The CDR3 covers 15 residues. The V gene's germline CDR1 is SQVTM and CDR2 ANQGSEA. Between the trimmed V and J ends, which lost 5 bases and 2 bases, there was a span of 18 bases. CDR3 coding DNA: TGCAGCGTTCGAAACGATGGTGCGAGACAAGAGACCCAGTACTTC. Amino acid sequence: CSVRNDGARQETQYF.

The chain links TRBV5-4 to TRBJ2-1; 8 bases map to TRBD2. The V gene end was trimmed by 4 bases and the J gene end by 6 bases; junction bases not matched to a gene: 12. The CDR3 has 16 amino acids. Germline-derived CDR1 and CDR2 are SGHNT and YYREEE (reference sequence). CDR3 bases: TGTGCCAGCAGCCAAGAGGGTCTAGCGGGCCCCAATGAGCAGTTCTTC. Translation: CASSQEGLAGPNEQFF.

On this clone itself: Other DNA sequences in this specimen translate into the identical CDR3. J is TRBJ1-2 and V is TRBV7-9; D uncertain. Germline V gene data show CDR1 as SEHNR and CDR2 as FQNEAQ (reference sequence). The CDR3 extends over 11 amino acids. Trimming shortened V by 2 bases and J by 7 bases, and 5 bases separated the two germline ends. The CDR3 loop reads CASSLLGGYTF. The CDR3, as DNA: TGTGCCAGCAGCTTATTGGGTGGCTACACCTTC.

This clone came up a few times. Different DNA sequences within this sample yield the same CDR3. The chain carries TRBV10-3 and TRBJ1-1; D gene ambiguous. CDR3 length equals 11 residues. Germline values: CDR1 ENHRY, CDR2 SYGVKD. V lost 6 bases and J 4 bases, leaving 6 bases between the germline ends. In DNA form, the CDR3 reads TGTGCCATCAGGGAGGGCACTGAAGCTTTCTTT. Encoded protein: CAIREGTEAFF.

The chain carries TRBV28 and TRBJ2-1, with 7 positions matching TRBD1. The CDR3 extends over 17 amino acids. Germline V gene lookup returns CDR1 MDHEN and CDR2 SYDVKM. V lost 1 base and J lost 3; bases outside the gene matches: 9. The CDR3 is CASSLYGAGTVYNEQFF. Written as DNA, the CDR3 is TGTGCCAGCAGTTTATACGGGGCCGGGACAGTCTACAATGAGCAGTTCTTC. Full variable domain (outside the CDR3, taken from reference TRBV28 and TRBJ2-1): DVKVTQSSRYLVKRTGEKVFLECVQDMDHENMFWYRQDPGLGLRLIYFSYDVKMKEKGDIPEGYSVSREKKERFSLILESASTNQTSMYLCASSLYGAGTVYNEQFFGPGTRLTVL.

V usage is TRBV29-1 and J usage is TRBJ2-5, with TRBD2 matching 9 bases. The CDR3 covers 17 residues. Germline CDR1 and CDR2: SQVTM and ANQGSEA. Trimming removed 1 base from V and 4 bases from J; junction bases left unmatched: 13. The CDR3 nucleotides are TGCAGCGTTGAAGCGGCTAGCGGGAAAGGAACGGGAGAGACCCAGTACTTC. Protein sequence: CSVEAASGKGTGETQYF.

The rearrangement uses TRBV28 and TRBJ2-1, with D hard to call. CDR3 size: 13 residues. In germline, CDR1 is MDHEN, CDR2 SYDVKM. V lost 6 bases and J 12 bases, leaving 18 bases between the germline ends. CDR3 nucleotides: TGTGCCAGCAGCCCACAACCATCCTCCGGGCAGTTCTTC. As protein: CASSPQPSSGQFF.

The genes are TRBV6-4 and TRBJ2-3; unclear D gene. The CDR3 runs 11 residues. The germline V gene encodes CDR1 MRHNA and CDR2 SNTAGT. Trimming removed 3 bases from V and 4 bases from J, with 2 bases in between. For the CDR3, the DNA is TGTGCCAGCAGTGAAGCAGATACGCAGTATTTT. It codes for CASSEADTQYF.

V and J are TRBV7-2 and TRBJ2-5, with 11 positions matching TRBD2. The CDR3 totals 14 residues. V lost 10 bases, J lost 4 bases, and 8 bases stayed unmatched. Per the germline V gene, CDR1 is SGHTA and CDR2 is FQGNSA. In DNA form, the CDR3 reads TGTGCCACTGGGAGTAGCGGGAGGGGAGAGACCCAGTACTTC. It yields the protein CATGSSGRGETQYF.

The rearrangement uses TRBV4-1 and TRBJ1-2; weak D call: TRBD1 (5 bases). V lost 4 bases to trimming and J lost 6 bases, with 12 bases between them. The germline CDR1 and CDR2 sequences are MGHRA and YSYEKL. The CDR3 runs 13 residues. CDR3 nucleotides: TGCGCCAGCAGCCTGGGGGGAGAGAATGGCTACACCTTC. Its protein is CASSLGGENGYTF.

As regards this clone: A read error may account for a junction end that differs from germline. The chain employs TRBV6-1 and TRBJ1-5; D gene uncertain. The CDR3 contains 13 residues. Germline assignment: CDR1 MNHNS and CDR2 SASEGT. The CDR3 loop reads CASSEWANRPQHF. CDR3 coding DNA: TGTGCCAGCAGTGAGTGGGCCAATCGGCCCCAGCATTTT.

The chain links TRBV9 to TRBJ1-1, with 9 bases fitting TRBD1. Trimming at V came to 4 bases and at J to 8 bases, leaving 12 bases not matched to a gene. There are 15 residues in the CDR3. Germline-derived CDR1 and CDR2 are SGDLS and YYNGEE. The CDR3 loop reads CASSPTGGGESEAFF. As DNA, the CDR3 is TGTGCCAGCAGCCCCACAGGGGGCGGAGAGTCGGAAGCTTTCTTT. Together with reference TRBV9 and TRBJ1-1, the CDR3 gives the full variable domain: DSGVTQTPKHLITATGQRVTLRCSPRSGDLSVYWYQQSLDQGLQFLIQYYNGEERAKGNILERFSAQQFPDLHSELNLSSLELGDSALYFCASSPTGGGESEAFFGQGTRLTVV.

The rearrangement links TRBV2 to TRBJ1-2; a possible D gene is TRBD1 (5 bases). The V gene lost 5 bases and the J gene lost 6 bases, with 16 bases spanning the gap. The length of the CDR3 is 14 residues. Germline CDR1 is SNHLY and CDR2 is FYNNEI. Here the CDR3 DNA reads TGTGCCAGCAGTTCCGGGACGGCTACTGATGGCTACACCTTC. Residues: CASSSGTATDGYTF.

With respect to this clone: In the same sample, other DNA sequences code for this CDR3. The chain links TRBV28 to TRBJ2-7, with D possibly being TRBD2 (5 bases). The CDR3 is 14 residues long. Germline CDR1 MDHEN, CDR2 SYDVKM. Deletions cut 3 bases from V and 0 bases from J, with 9 bases between. CDR3 DNA sequence: TGTGCCAGCAGTTTTGCGGGCAGCTCCTACGAGCAGTACTTC. Translated: CASSFAGSSYEQYF.

The V gene is TRBV27, the J gene TRBJ1-5, with no clear D. Trimming took 8 bases from V and 5 from J, leaving 13 bases between them. The CDR3 has 13 amino acids. CDR1 is MNHEY, CDR2 SMNVEV, per germline (reference sequence). This chain's CDR3 is CASGVVGDQPQHF. CDR3 bases: TGTGCCAGCGGAGTGGTCGGGGATCAGCCCCAGCATTTT.

This chain links TRBV2 with TRBJ2-1; 9 bases align to TRBD2. The CDR3 consists of 17 residues. The V gene's germline CDR1 is SNHLY and CDR2 FYNNEI. The J segment lost 3 bases and the V segment lost 2 bases, leaving 8 bases of the junction unmatched. CDR3 in amino acids: CASSELVAGEGYNEQFF. The CDR3 DNA follows: TGTGCCAGCAGTGAATTGGTAGCGGGAGAAGGCTACAATGAGCAGTTCTTC.

This chain joins TRBV27 and TRBJ2-2; 13 nucleotides line up with TRBD2. Germline trimming cut 5 bases from V and 7 bases from J; bases unmatched to any gene: 13. The CDR3 extends over 18 amino acids. The germline CDR1 and CDR2 sequences are MNHEY and SMNVEV (reference sequence). CDR3 loop: CASSLGLAGADFYGELFF. The CDR3 bases are TGTGCCAGCAGTCTAGGACTAGCGGGAGCAGATTTCTACGGGGAGCTGTTTTTT.